The 29 T cell receptor beta chains below come from one sample, sequenced in a study of T cell repertoires and HLA-DP antigens. No antigen has been assigned to these receptors. The data were produced by immunoSEQ multiplex PCR, yet TCRdb's version contains in-frame clones alone and is incomplete. This table has roughly 110,000 clones, nearly 95% appearing once. Specimen: CD4+ T cells from PBMCs. The receptors were sampled from a woman under 30 in good health and CMV-seronegative.

The chain is built from TRBV7-8 and TRBJ2-5; D is perhaps TRBD2 (5 bases). The CDR3 covers 15 residues. V was pared by 8 bases and J by 5 bases, with 21 bases between. Per the germline V gene, CDR1 is SGHVS and CDR2 is FQNEAQ. The CDR3 DNA is TGTGCCAGCGGCCGGCGGTGGGAGAAGAGGGAGACCCAGTACTTC. Its protein is CASGRRWEKRETQYF. Supplemented by reference TRBV7-8 and TRBJ2-5, the full variable domain reads GAGVSQSPRYKVAKRGQDVALRCDPISGHVSLFWYQQALGQGPEFLTYFQNEAQLDKSGLPSDRFFAERPEGSVSTLKIQRTQQEDSAVYLCASGRRWEKRETQYFGPGTRLLVL.

The chain recombines TRBV19 with TRBJ2-2, with 8 positions matching TRBD2. Looked up from germline, CDR1 is LNHDA and CDR2 is SQIVND (reference sequence). J gave up 4 bases and V 6 bases, and 10 bases lay outside the gene matches. The CDR3 runs 16 residues. CDR3 loop: CASRETGTRLTGELFF. The CDR3 nucleotides are TGTGCCAGTAGGGAGACCGGGACTAGACTCACCGGGGAGCTGTTTTTT. Full variable domain (rest looked up from reference TRBV19 and TRBJ2-2): DGGITQSPKYLFRKEGQNVTLSCEQNLNHDAMYWYRQDPGQGLRLIYYSQIVNDFQKGDIAEGYSVSREKKESFPLTVTSAQKNPTAFYLCASRETGTRLTGELFFGEGSRLTVL.

The rearrangement links TRBV19 to TRBJ2-7; weak D call: TRBD2 (6 bases). Germline CDR1 and CDR2: LNHDA and SQIVND (reference sequence). This CDR3 region has 14 residues. V shed 6 bases and J shed 5 bases, with 17 bases lying between them. Here the CDR3 reads CASSRDSRLDEQYF. As DNA, the CDR3 is TGTGCCAGTAGCCGGGACTCCCGACTTGACGAGCAGTACTTC.

The gene calls are TRBV6-6 and TRBJ1-4; tentative D call: TRBD1 (5 bases). Between the trimmed V and J ends, which lost 0 bases and 13 bases, there was a span of 18 bases. CDR1 is MNHNY, CDR2 SVGAGI, per germline (reference sequence). There are 15 residues in the CDR3. CDR3 residues: CASSYSGTPERGLFF. The CDR3 nucleotides are TGTGCCAGCAGTTACTCCGGGACCCCCGAGAGGGGACTGTTTTTT.

The J gene is TRBJ2-2, the V gene TRBV19; D is ambiguous. Trimming stripped 2 bases from V and 6 bases from J, with 10 bases between. The CDR3 length is 14 residues. The germline V gene has CDR1 LNHDA and CDR2 SQIVND (reference sequence). The CDR3 DNA reads as TGTGCCAGTAGTATACATGGCAGGCCCGGGGAGCTGTTTTTT. Its translation is CASSIHGRPGELFF. The full variable domain, rest sourced from reference TRBV19 and TRBJ2-2, is DGGITQSPKYLFRKEGQNVTLSCEQNLNHDAMYWYRQDPGQGLRLIYYSQIVNDFQKGDIAEGYSVSREKKESFPLTVTSAQKNPTAFYLCASSIHGRPGELFFGEGSRLTVL.

The gene calls are TRBV27 and TRBJ2-3; 8 positions match TRBD2. Germline CDR1 reads MNHEY; CDR2 reads SMNVEV (reference sequence). The CDR3 is 17 residues long. V was clipped by 6 bases and J by 1 base; unmatched bases: 12. CDR3 nucleotide sequence: TGTGCCAGCAGAGTATACCGGGGGGGTCTTCGCACAGATACGCAGTATTTT. Residues: CASRVYRGGLRTDTQYF.

This clone was seen just once. The gene calls are TRBV28 and TRBJ1-1; D is unresolved. Germline V lookup: CDR1 MDHEN, CDR2 SYDVKM. Trimming took 0 bases from V and 2 from J, leaving 16 bases between them. This CDR3 is built from 17 residues. For the CDR3, the DNA is TGTGCCAGCAGTTTATGGGCCTATTCTGTGGGTAACACTGAAGCTTTCTTT. Its translation: CASSLWAYSVGNTEAFF.

The gene calls are TRBV6-5 and TRBJ2-1; the D gene could be TRBD1 or TRBD2 (5 bases each). The CDR3 loop spans 15 amino acids. Trimming cost V 0 bases and J 11 bases, with 17 bases left between them. CDR1 and CDR2 from the germline V gene are MNHEY and SVGAGI. Here the CDR3 reads CASSYSRGTGPKQFF. CDR3 nucleotide sequence: TGTGCCAGCAGTTACTCGAGAGGGACCGGGCCGAAGCAGTTCTTC.

Of note for this clone: The same CDR3 also results from other DNA sequences found in this sample. The chain couples TRBV7-6 to TRBJ2-7; 10 bases align to TRBD2. Germline V gene lookup returns CDR1 SGHVS and CDR2 FNYEAQ. The CDR3 is 15 residues long. The ends lost 5 bases at V and 2 bases at J; junction bases unmatched: 6. The CDR3 coding sequence is TGTGCCAGCAGCGCCAGCGGGAGGGGGCCCTACGAGCAGTACTTC. This translates into CASSASGRGPYEQYF.

The chain carries TRBV5-1 and TRBJ2-1, with D hard to call. CDR1 is SGHRS, CDR2 YFSETQ, per germline. The length of the CDR3 is 15 residues. Trimming removed 4 bases from V and 2 bases from J, with 13 bases in between. The CDR3 sequence: CASSLLGKAYNEQFF. The CDR3, as DNA: TGCGCCAGCAGCCTACTCGGTAAGGCCTACAATGAGCAGTTCTTC.

The V and J genes are TRBV28 and TRBJ2-7, with D uncertain. V was cut by 3 bases and J by 1 base, with 19 bases left in between. CDR1 is MDHEN, CDR2 SYDVKM, per germline. The CDR3 loop spans 17 amino acids. The CDR3, as DNA: TGTGCCAGCAGTTTCCACCCACCGCGGACCGGGTCCTACGAGCAGTACGTC. Amino acids: CASSFHPPRTGSYEQYV.

This chain joins TRBV9 and TRBJ2-5; tentative D call: TRBD2 (5 bases). The CDR3 spans 15 residues. Trimming cost V 1 base and J 5 bases, with 15 bases left between them. Germline V CDR1 and CDR2: SGDLS, YYNGEE. CDR3 nucleotides: TGTGCCAGCAGCGTATACTCGTCTAGCTCGGAGACCCAGTACTTC. Translated: CASSVYSSSSETQYF. Full variable domain (outside the CDR3, taken from reference TRBV9 and TRBJ2-5): DSGVTQTPKHLITATGQRVTLRCSPRSGDLSVYWYQQSLDQGLQFLIQYYNGEERAKGNILERFSAQQFPDLHSELNLSSLELGDSALYFCASSVYSSSSETQYFGPGTRLLVL.

The chain employs TRBV6-1 and TRBJ2-3; D not certain. Trimming cost V 3 bases and J 3 bases, with 16 bases left between them. The CDR3 totals 16 residues. CDR1 is MNHNS and CDR2 is SASEGT in the germline V gene. The CDR3 reads CASSDPYEGLTDTQYF. CDR3 nucleotide sequence: TGTGCCAGCAGTGACCCCTACGAAGGGCTAACAGATACGCAGTATTTT.

The chain has TRBV29-1 and TRBJ1-1, with D perhaps matching TRBD1 (5 bases). Germline CDR1 SQVTM, CDR2 ANQGSEA. Trimming took 4 bases from V and 4 from J, leaving 7 bases between them. The CDR3 length is 11 residues. CDR3 region: CSVAGVTEAFF. The CDR3 DNA sequence: TGCAGCGTTGCGGGGGTCACTGAAGCTTTCTTT.

The chain couples TRBV5-1 to TRBJ1-1, with 9 bases matching TRBD1. The CDR3 totals 13 residues. The germline gives CDR1 SGHRS, CDR2 YFSETQ. The V gene end was trimmed by 7 bases and the J gene end by 6 bases; junction bases not matched to a gene: 7. The CDR3 bases are TGCGCCAGCTCCACCACAGGGGGCGCTGAAGCTTTCTTT. This sequence encodes CASSTTGGAEAFF.

V and J are TRBV25-1 and TRBJ2-7, with 7 bases identical to TRBD1. This CDR3 contains 16 residues. Germline CDR1 MGHDK, CDR2 SYGVNS. J gave up 2 bases and V 0 bases, and 7 bases lay outside the gene matches. The CDR3: CASSEYLDRITYEQYV. The CDR3 bases are TGTGCCAGCAGTGAATATTTGGACAGGATTACCTACGAGCAGTACGTC.

The genes are TRBV28 and TRBJ2-1, with 8 nucleotides matching TRBD2. Trimming cost V 4 bases and J 7 bases; bases outside gene matches: 12. This CDR3 contains 16 residues. Looked up from germline, CDR1 is MDHEN and CDR2 is SYDVKM. The CDR3 spells CASSSHGAGVVNEQFF. As DNA, the CDR3 is TGTGCCAGCAGTTCCCATGGAGCGGGAGTTGTGAATGAGCAGTTCTTC.

The CDR3 sequence: CASSLARGTDTQYF. Here the CDR3 DNA reads TGTGCCAGCAGCCTAGCTCGGGGCACAGATACGCAGTATTTT. The genes are TRBV28 and TRBJ2-3; possible D gene TRBD2, 5 bases. This CDR3 comprises 14 residues. The ends were cut back, 6 bases at V and 1 base at J, with 11 bases in the middle. Germline lookup yields CDR1 MDHEN and CDR2 SYDVKM. The whole variable domain, remainder taken from reference TRBV28 and TRBJ2-3, is DVKVTQSSRYLVKRTGEKVFLECVQDMDHENMFWYRQDPGLGLRLIYFSYDVKMKEKGDIPEGYSVSREKKERFSLILESASTNQTSMYLCASSLARGTDTQYFGPGTRLTVL.

This clone was counted a few times. The V and J genes are TRBV2 and TRBJ1-6; D is ambiguous. The V and J ends lost 7 bases and 13 bases respectively, with 20 bases between them. This CDR3 contains 14 residues. Germline V gene data show CDR1 as SNHLY and CDR2 as FYNNEI. The CDR3 DNA reads as TGTGCCAGCACCCCACGGGTTGGGGATACCCCCCTCCACTTT. It encodes CASTPRVGDTPLHF.

This rearrangement joins TRBV6-6 to TRBJ2-3; the D gene is possibly TRBD2 (7 bases). Germline V gene lookup returns CDR1 MNHNY and CDR2 SVGAGI (reference sequence). V was pared by 6 bases and J by 2 bases, with 15 bases between. The CDR3 has 15 residues. This CDR3 is CASRREGGLTDTQYF. For the CDR3, the DNA is TGTGCCAGCAGGAGGGAGGGGGGCCTCACAGATACGCAGTATTTT.

V usage is TRBV7-8 and J usage is TRBJ2-7; TRBD2 matches 7 bases. CDR1 is SGHVS, CDR2 FQNEAQ, per germline. There are 14 residues in the CDR3. V lost 1 base and J lost 7; bases outside the gene matches: 7. CDR3 loop: CASSLGFGRGEQYF. The CDR3 nucleotides read TGTGCCAGCAGCTTAGGGTTTGGGCGGGGGGAGCAGTACTTC.

The chain uses TRBV7-3 and TRBJ2-5; D not certain. Germline loops: CDR1 SGHTA, CDR2 FQGTGA. V was cut by 2 bases and J by 3 bases, with 7 bases left in between. The CDR3 runs 13 residues. The CDR3 region is CASSLGLEETQYF. CDR3 sequence (DNA): TGTGCCAGCAGCTTAGGTCTAGAAGAGACCCAGTACTTC.

The chain couples TRBV5-1 to TRBJ2-1, with 8 bases that match TRBD2. The CDR3 sequence is 15 residues long. The germline CDR1 and CDR2 sequences are SGHRS and YFSETQ. Trimming took 3 bases from V and 3 from J; bases not matched to a gene: 5. The CDR3 DNA reads as TGCGCCAGCAGCTCGATGACTAGCGTCTACAATGAGCAGTTCTTC. It translates to CASSSMTSVYNEQFF.

The V call is TRBV14, the J call TRBJ2-1, with 16 bases fitting TRBD2. V shed 0 bases and J 0 bases; nucleotides not matched to a gene: 8. Germline V lookup: CDR1 SGHDN, CDR2 FVKESK. The CDR3 runs 21 residues. The CDR3 loop is CASSQDRVGLAGGSSYNEQFF. The CDR3 DNA reads as TGTGCCAGCAGCCAAGATAGGGTGGGACTAGCGGGAGGGAGCTCCTACAATGAGCAGTTCTTC.

The chain is built from TRBV1 and TRBJ2-3; the table's D call of TRBD2 was not tested on the DNA. TRBV1 has pseudogene status. CDR3 length: 15 amino acids. The CDR3 region has the DNA TGCACCAGCAGTGGCCGGGGGGAAGGGGCAGATACGCAGTATTTT. Translating gives CTSSGRGEGADTQYF.

The V call is TRBV29-1, the J call TRBJ1-1; D is unresolved. From germline, CDR1 is SQVTM and CDR2 ANQGSEA. This CDR3 comprises 12 residues. Trimming took off 5 bases at V and 0 bases at J, with 7 bases between the two ends. CDR3 region: CSVSLLNTEAFF. The CDR3 DNA is TGCAGCGTTTCCCTTCTGAACACTGAAGCTTTCTTT. Using reference TRBV29-1 and TRBJ1-1 for the parts outside the CDR3, the full variable domain is SAVISQKPSRDICQRGTSLTIQCQVDSQVTMMFWYRQQPGQSLTLIATANQGSEATYESGFVIDKFPISRPNLTFSTLTVSNMSPEDSSIYLCSVSLLNTEAFFGQGTRLTVV.

The V call is TRBV9, the J call TRBJ2-7; D not resolved. Germline CDR1 and CDR2: SGDLS and YYNGEE. The CDR3 length is 16 residues. Trimming shortened V by 0 bases and J by 0 bases, and 13 bases separated the two germline ends. CDR3 protein: CASSVEQSKNSYEQYF. In DNA, the CDR3 is TGTGCCAGCAGCGTAGAACAGAGTAAGAACTCCTACGAGCAGTACTTC.

The genes are TRBV9 and TRBJ1-2; 8 bases fit TRBD1. Germline CDR1 and CDR2: SGDLS and YYNGEE. V lost 4 bases to trimming and J lost 4 bases; unmatched junction nucleotides: 21. The CDR3 is 19 amino acids. Written as DNA, the CDR3 is TGTGCCAGCAGCTTCAAACCGGGACAGGTTATTCCCGGGGCCTATGGCTACACCTTC. Translation gives CASSFKPGQVIPGAYGYTF.

This chain connects TRBV7-2 to TRBJ2-7; TRBD2 is a possible D gene (5 bases). The germline V and J ends were trimmed by 3 bases and 7 bases, with 10 bases remaining between them. Germline CDR1 reads SGHTA; CDR2 reads FQGNSA. This CDR3 comprises 12 residues. The DNA of the CDR3 is TGTGCCAGCAGCTTCGGGGTGGGAGAGCAGTACGTC. Protein product: CASSFGVGEQYV.